One T cell receptor (beta chain) is described in this entry. The record originates from a study of CD8 T cells in Susac syndrome. Trimming pared 8 bases from V and 1 base from J, leaving 10 bases between. CDR1 and CDR2 from the germline V gene are LGHDT and YNNKEL (reference sequence). The CDR3 spans 13 residues. RNA in amounts of roughly 0.45 to 1 ug was reverse transcribed with random hexamers. The amplification used immunoSEQ multiplex PCR on TCR beta CDR3; it spanned 54 Vbeta and 13 Jbeta. Via MiXCR, TCRdb re-called the immunoSEQ multiplex PCR reads, giving one row per CDR3 protein. The sample lists 100,000 to 150,000 distinct CDR3 sequences; roughly 93% were seen once.

The chain combines TRBV3-1 with TRBJ2-3; D is unresolved. Sequencing used CD8+ T cells from PBMCs. This TCR came from a human donor with multiple sclerosis. CDR3 DNA sequence: TGTGCCAGCGTCCGAAGGGGCACAGATACGCAGTATTTT. Residues: CASVRRGTDTQYF.